Sequencing of this T cell receptor (beta chain) was carried out in a study of metastatic and nonmetastatic thyroid tumors (dated by TCRdb to 2018 to 2020). Some background on the complete study: The researchers compared repertoires between peripheral blood samples and tumor or nodule tissue samples from patients with malignant or benign thyroid disease.

This clone was detected only a few times. Its antigen remains unidentified. Base qualities are missing; no much larger clone stands one base away. Before undergoing thyroid surgery, none of the patients had been given any kind of treatment. Using T-cell receptor beta sequencing, the study looked back at clinical samples from patients collected from about 2011 to 2018. The library was obtained by PCR. The listed sequencing device is Illumina HiSeq 4000. High-throughput sequencing was used to profile the CDR3 region of the TCR beta-chain in every patient. As for the original processing: The researchers built a classifier to tell apart papillary thyroid cancer patients with distant metastasis, based on CDR3 differences among clinicopathological groups. The Shannon index was used to measure repertoire diversity, and the Morisita-Horn index was used to measure how similar tumor and blood repertoires were. TCRdb reworked the public reads: Q25 trimming with fastp, MiXCR clone assembly, productive beta chains retained. The V and J calls were determined by TCRdb, not by the authors. The sample yields under 45,000 clones; more than 25% were counted once. 9.9% of the sample is in the top ten clones.

What the work shows at the level of the full study, not this receptor alone: TCR beta diversity was reported as significantly higher in malignant tumors than in benign nodules, in both blood and tumor samples.

The clonotype comes from a male donor with papillary thyroid cancer or a benign thyroid nodule (not recorded which). Some clones in this sample may be carry-over from other donors' samples. The sequencing input was blood.

The CDR3 here reads CATSGRGPEADTQYF. Here is the DNA: TGTGCCACCAGTGGGAGGGGTCCGGAGGCGGATACGCAGTATTTT. This sequence uses TRBV24-1 and TRBJ2-3, with TRBD2 as a weak D call on 6 bases. V loses 5 bases, J loses 6 bases, and the germline ends lie 17 bases apart. From the germline V gene, CDR1 is KGHDR and CDR2 is SFDVKD. The CDR3, cysteine through phenylalanine, is 15 amino acids long. The DNA shown is the 45-base CDR3, in frame from base 1.